A single sample is the source of the 4 T cell receptor beta chains below, sequenced in a study of Ad26.COV2.S vaccination and SARS-CoV-2 variants. This sample's treatment: approximately 18 received Ad26.COV2.S at low or high dose, single or two shots; about five received placebo; per-sample allocation not given. The investigators took samples on day 63 after the first vaccine or placebo injection. The method was immunoSEQ multiplex PCR; TCRdb's version includes in-frame clones alone and lacks a portion of them. This sample has hundreds of thousands of clones; roughly 86% occur once, and the top ten carry roughly 3.5%. The specimen was peripheral blood, collected in a trial of Ad26.COV2.S vaccine versus placebo. The receptor set was obtained from a person between 18 and 59 years old who received the Ad26.COV2.S COVID-19 vaccine or a placebo.

The V gene is TRBV7-9, the J gene TRBJ2-1; 7 bases are a match to TRBD2. Germline V gene sequence: CDR1 SEHNR, CDR2 FQNEAQ (reference sequence). J lost 3 bases, V lost 6 bases, and 5 bases had no gene match. This CDR3 comprises 14 residues. CDR3 sequence (DNA): TGTGCCAGCAGTTTCGGGACTAACTACAATGAGCAGTTCTTC. Amino acid sequence: CASSFGTNYNEQFF.

The sample holds a few counts of this clone. The rearrangement links TRBV3-1 (or the pseudogene TRBV3-2) to TRBJ1-1; tentative D call: TRBD1 (5 bases). CDR3 size: 15 residues. Deletions cut 0 bases from V and 5 bases from J, with 13 bases between. Germline V gene sequence: CDR1 LGHDT, CDR2 YNNKEL (reference sequence). The chain's CDR3 is CASSQDLSRATEAFF. DNA for the CDR3: TGTGCCAGCAGCCAAGATCTATCCAGGGCGACTGAAGCTTTCTTT.

The chain carries TRBV7-3 and TRBJ2-1; 8 nucleotides agree with TRBD1. Germline CDR1 and CDR2: SGHTA and FQGTGA. J was trimmed by 2 bases and V by 3 bases; bases with no gene match: 3. The CDR3 is 15 amino acids. The CDR3 spells CASSLDRAPYNEQFF. CDR3 nucleotides: TGTGCCAGCAGCTTGGACAGGGCCCCCTACAATGAGCAGTTCTTC.

The CDR3 reads CASSFGSEETQYF. In DNA form, the CDR3 reads TGTGCCAGCAGCTTTGGCAGCGAAGAGACCCAGTACTTC. The chain uses TRBV5-6 and TRBJ2-5; no reliable D call. CDR1 and CDR2 (germline): SGHDT, YYEEEE. CDR3 length equals 13 residues. With 2 bases removed from V and 3 bases from J, the gap between germline ends came to 8 bases.